These T cell receptor beta chains were read from a single sample in a study of immune evolution from preneoplasia to lung adenocarcinoma. Measured with immunoSEQ multiplex PCR; TCRdb has only the in-frame clones, and not every one. In the table there are 39,000 or so clones, roughly 80% of which are singletons. The specimen was FFPE invasive lung adenocarcinoma tissue. Source of these receptors: a person between 55 and 70 years old with lung adenocarcinoma. Each CDR3 is given with its conserved first and last residue. D genes are given only for firm matches. The size of a clone is reported for some rows only, either as once, few or many, or as a class for expanded clones.

TGCGCCAGCAGCATCGGATCAGGTACTGAAGCTTTCTTT	CASSIGSGTEAFF	.	.	TRBV5-1	TRBJ1-1
TGTGCCAGCAGCTTAGGGGGTCAGGGATGGACTGAAGCTTTCTTT	CASSLGGQGWTEAFF	.	.	TRBV7-8	TRBJ1-1
TGCGCCAGCAAGGTGCGGTCAGTTGCGAACACTGAAGCTTTCTTT	CASKVRSVANTEAFF	.	.	TRBV5-1	TRBJ1-1
TGTGCCGAGGGACTAGCAGGCACAGATACGCAGTATTTT	CAEGLAGTDTQYF	TRBD2	.	TRBV12-5	TRBJ2-3
TGTGCCAGCAGCCCCCGAGGGGCTCACTATGGCTACACCTTC	CASSPRGAHYGYTF	.	.	TRBV7-2	TRBJ1-2
TGCGCCAGCAGCGCCCGACAGGGAAACTACGAGCAGTACTTC	CASSARQGNYEQYF	TRBD1	.	TRBV4-1	TRBJ2-7
TGTGCCAGCAGCGCTGGGACTAGCGGGAGTTACATTCAGTACTTC	CASSAGTSGSYIQYF	TRBD2	few	TRBV9	TRBJ2-4
TGTGCCAGCAGCTTAGGCCCAGACTCCTACAATGAGCAGTTCTTC	CASSLGPDSYNEQFF	.	few	TRBV7-2	TRBJ2-1
TGTGCCAGCGAAGGCGGGAGGGGGAACACCGGGGAGCTGTTTTTT	CASEGGRGNTGELFF	TRBD2	.	TRBV5-6	TRBJ2-2
TGTGCCAGCAGTGATACAGGGGAGCTGGAGACCCAGTACTTC	CASSDTGELETQYF	TRBD1	.	TRBV28	TRBJ2-5
TGTGCCAGCAGTTTATCAATGAACACTGAAGCTTTCTTT	CASSLSMNTEAFF	.	.	TRBV27	TRBJ1-1
TGTGCCATCAGCCCGAGGGGAGAGCCGAACACTGAAGCTTTCTTT	CAISPRGEPNTEAFF	.	medium-sized	TRBV10-3	TRBJ1-1
TGTGCCAGCAGCCAACACCCTTGGAATGAGCAGTTCTTC	CASSQHPWNEQFF	.	.	TRBV7-2	TRBJ2-1
TGTGCTAGCAGCTTAGTGCCGGGACCCGGGGAGCTGTTTTTT	CASSLVPGPGELFF	.	.	TRBV7-7	TRBJ2-2
TGTGCCTGGAGTGTCAGTTATAGCAATCAGCCCCAGCATTTT	CAWSVSYSNQPQHF	.	.	TRBV30	TRBJ1-5
TGTGCCAGCAGCGTAGCGGGACTAGGCACAGATACGCAGTATTTT	CASSVAGLGTDTQYF	TRBD2	.	TRBV9	TRBJ2-3
TGCGCCAGCAGCTTGATCGGAGACACCGGGGAGCTGTTTTTT	CASSLIGDTGELFF	.	.	TRBV5-1	TRBJ2-2
TGTGCCAGCAGTGAGGGTTTTACCTACAATGAGCAGTTCTTC	CASSEGFTYNEQFF	.	.	TRBV9	TRBJ2-1
TGTGCCAGCAGCTTAGCTGGGGACAGGAATAATCAGCCCCAGCATTTT	CASSLAGDRNNQPQHF	TRBD1	once	TRBV7-8	TRBJ1-5
TGCGCCAGCAGCTTGGGGGGCGGCGGCTACACCTTC	CASSLGGGGYTF	.	.	TRBV5-1	TRBJ1-2
TGTGCCAGCAGCCCCCCGAGAGGACTAGCGGCAGAGACCCAGTACTTC	CASSPPRGLAAETQYF	TRBD2	few	TRBV7-6	TRBJ2-5
TGTGCCAGCAGTTTATCGATAACAGGGGGACGCTATGGCTACACCTTC	CASSLSITGGRYGYTF	TRBD1	.	TRBV27	TRBJ1-2
TGTGCCAGCAGCGCTCGGACAGGGAATAACAATGAGCAGTTCTTC	CASSARTGNNNEQFF	TRBD1	.	TRBV9	TRBJ2-1
TGTGCCAGCAGTGGGGCGGGAGGTGTTTCGGATACGCAGTATTTT	CASSGAGGVSDTQYF	TRBD2	.	TRBV6-4	TRBJ2-3
TGTGCCAGCTCACCTACAGGGTCCAAAAACATTCAGTACTTC	CASSPTGSKNIQYF	.	.	TRBV18	TRBJ2-4
TGTGCCTGTCAATTCGGGACTAGCATACACGAGCAGTACTTC	CACQFGTSIHEQYF	TRBD2	.	TRBV30	TRBJ2-7
TGTGCCACCCGAAAGACCGACAGGAGCTATGAAAAACTGTTTTTT	CATRKTDRSYEKLFF	.	.	TRBV27	TRBJ1-4
TGTGCCAGCAGCTCTGGGGCCAACGTCCTGACTTTC	CASSSGANVLTF	.	.	TRBV7-2	TRBJ2-6
TGTGCCAGCAGCCGCGGGAGCTCCTACAATGAGCAGTTCTTC	CASSRGSSYNEQFF	TRBD2	.	TRBV9	TRBJ2-1
TGCGCCAGCAGCCCAAGGGGATATGGAGAGGGAGGAAACACCGGGGAGCTGTTTTTT	CASSPRGYGEGGNTGELFF	.	.	TRBV4-1	TRBJ2-2
TGTGCCAGCAGCACCGACCAGGGGTTGCCCCAGCATTTT	CASSTDQGLPQHF	.	.	TRBV7-8	TRBJ1-5
TGTGCCAGCAGCTCCTCGGACAGGGACTCCTACGAGCAGTACTTC	CASSSSDRDSYEQYF	TRBD1	.	TRBV11-2	TRBJ2-7
TGTGCCAGCAGCTTAAAAAGGGGACTGATTAATGAAAAACTGTTTTTT	CASSLKRGLINEKLFF	.	.	TRBV7-2	TRBJ1-4
TGTGCCAGTAGTATCCAAAGTTCCTACAATGAGCAGTTCTTC	CASSIQSSYNEQFF	.	.	TRBV19	TRBJ2-1
TGTGCCAGTGGATCGACAGGGGGGTATGGCTACACCTTC	CASGSTGGYGYTF	TRBD1	.	TRBV19	TRBJ1-2
TGTGCCAGCAGGGGACAGCTCTATGGCTACACCTTC	CASRGQLYGYTF	TRBD1	.	TRBV6-6	TRBJ1-2
TGTGCCAGCCAACCGCAGGGGAGCTCCTACAATGAGCAGTTCTTC	CASQPQGSSYNEQFF	.	.	TRBV5-4	TRBJ2-1
TGTGCCAGCCGGCCGCGCAGGGTGAACACTGAAGCTTTCTTT	CASRPRRVNTEAFF	.	.	TRBV27	TRBJ1-1
TGTGCCAGCAGCAGAAGCGGGGGACATAGCACAGATACGCAGTATTTT	CASSRSGGHSTDTQYF	TRBD2	.	TRBV7-2	TRBJ2-3
TGTGCCAGCAGCTTAGCGTTAGCGGGAGCCAATGAGCAGTTCTTC	CASSLALAGANEQFF	TRBD2	.	TRBV7-6	TRBJ2-1
TGTGCCAGCAGGAGTCAAGCCACAGATACGCAGTATTTT	CASRSQATDTQYF	.	.	TRBV27	TRBJ2-3
TGTGCCAGCAGTAGGGGAGGGACAGGGGGCACTGAAGCTTTCTTT	CASSRGGTGGTEAFF	TRBD1	.	TRBV28	TRBJ1-1
TGCGCCAGCATTAGTAAACGCAGGGGGCTTCCTGGGGCCAACGTCCTGACTTTC	CASISKRRGLPGANVLTF	TRBD1	.	TRBV4-3	TRBJ2-6
TGTGCCAGCCGCGCCTCTAGCGGAACCGGGGAGCTGTTTTTT	CASRASSGTGELFF	TRBD2	.	TRBV15	TRBJ2-2
TGCGCCAGCAGTCCCCCGGGGACAGGGCGTGTGAATGAGCAGTTCTTC	CASSPPGTGRVNEQFF	TRBD1	few	TRBV5-1	TRBJ2-1
TGTGCCTCCAGCGGAGGGAGGGCAGATACGCAGTATTTT	CASSGGRADTQYF	TRBD2	.	TRBV2	TRBJ2-3
TGTGCCAGCTCACCAGGACAGGGGGCCACCGGGGAGCTGTTTTTT	CASSPGQGATGELFF	TRBD1	.	TRBV18	TRBJ2-2
TGTGCCAGCAGCCCTTTAAGGGACGGGAGTCCCCATGAGCAGTTCTTC	CASSPLRDGSPHEQFF	.	.	TRBV7-3	TRBJ2-1
TGTGCCAGCAGTAAGGGACAGGGTAACGAAAAACTGTTTTTT	CASSKGQGNEKLFF	TRBD1	once	TRBV28	TRBJ1-4
TGTGCCAGCTCACCCACGGGGGGTGAGTATGGCTACACCTTC	CASSPTGGEYGYTF	.	once	TRBV18	TRBJ1-2
TGTGCCAGCAGTGGACTAGGGCATGAACAGCAGTACTTC	CASSGLGHEQQYF	.	few	TRBV6-1	TRBJ2-7
TGTGCCAGCGAAAGACAGGGGGGCACCGGGGAGCTGTTTTTT	CASERQGGTGELFF	TRBD1	medium-sized	TRBV11-2	TRBJ2-2
TGTGCCAGTAGTATAGTCGGGACAGCCTCCTACGAGCAGTACTTC	CASSIVGTASYEQYF	TRBD1	.	TRBV19	TRBJ2-7
TGTGCCACCAGCAGAGTGCCCCTCGGACTAGCGGGAGTTGACACCGGGGAGCTGTTTTTT	CATSRVPLGLAGVDTGELFF	TRBD2	.	TRBV15	TRBJ2-2
TGTGCCAGCGGGACGGCAAACATTCAGTACTTC	CASGTANIQYF	.	.	TRBV11-2	TRBJ2-4